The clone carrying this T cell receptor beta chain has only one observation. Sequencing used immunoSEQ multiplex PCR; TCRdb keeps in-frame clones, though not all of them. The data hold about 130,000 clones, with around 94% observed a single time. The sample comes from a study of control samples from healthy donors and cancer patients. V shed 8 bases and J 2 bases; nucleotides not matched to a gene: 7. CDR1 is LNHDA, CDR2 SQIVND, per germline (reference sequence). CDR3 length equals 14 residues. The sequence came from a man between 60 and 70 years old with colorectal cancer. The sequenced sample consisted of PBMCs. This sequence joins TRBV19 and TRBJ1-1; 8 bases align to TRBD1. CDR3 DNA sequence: TGTGCCAGTCGGGGACAGGCGGGAAACACTGAAGCTTTCTTT. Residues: CASRGQAGNTEAFF.